A selection of T cell receptor beta chains follows, all from one sample in a study of T-cell reconstitution after alpha-beta-depleted transplantation in children. TCRdb reprocessed the PCR reads with MiXCR, giving one entry per CDR3 protein. There are fewer than 750,000 distinct CDR3 sequences in the sample; 25% to 30% occur only once, and around a third lies in the top ten. Sequencing was performed on PBMCs, taken before TCRalphabeta/CD19-depleted stem cell transplant. Source of these receptors: a boy under two years old with Wiskott-Aldrich syndrome, due to receive a stem cell transplant. Each CDR3 is given with its conserved first and last residue. The D gene is left open where the match is weak. Only part of the rows carry a size: once, few, many, or a class if the clone is expanded.

D: TRBD2; size: few; V: TRBV28; J: TRBJ2-3; DNA: TGTGCCAGCAGTCTTCCTGGACTAGCCGCAGATACGCAGTATTTT; CDR3: CASSLPGLAADTQYF
D: .; size: .; V: TRBV20-1; J: TRBJ1-2; DNA: TGCAGTGCTAGAGATCCGACGCCGGCCCGGAATGGCTACACCTTC; CDR3: CSARDPTPARNGYTF
D: .; size: few; V: TRBV19; J: TRBJ1-5; DNA: TGTGCCAGTAGTATAGGTTTAAGGGGCAATCAGCCCCAGCATTTT; CDR3: CASSIGLRGNQPQHF
D: .; size: .; V: TRBV20-1; J: TRBJ2-5; DNA: TGCAGTGCTAGATTTTCGTTGGGGGGTCCCTCGCTTTCAGAGACCCAGTACTTC; CDR3: CSARFSLGGPSLSETQYF
D: .; size: .; V: TRBV10-3; J: TRBJ2-5; DNA: TGTGCCATCAGAGACCCGGCGCAAGAGACCCAGTACTTC; CDR3: CAIRDPAQETQYF
D: .; size: .; V: TRBV11-1; J: TRBJ2-1; DNA: TGTGCCAGCAGCCACAAATTCAGCGGTGAAAGGGGCTCCTACAATGAGCAGTTCTTC; CDR3: CASSHKFSGERGSYNEQFF
D: TRBD2; size: .; V: TRBV5-6; J: TRBJ2-1; DNA: TGTGCCAGCAGCTTCCTAGCGGGAGGGCCAGATGAGCAGTTCTTC; CDR3: CASSFLAGGPDEQFF
D: .; size: few; V: TRBV20-1; J: TRBJ1-2; DNA: TGCAGTGCTAGCCAGGGATCAGCTAACTATGGCTACACCTTC; CDR3: CSASQGSANYGYTF
D: .; size: few; V: TRBV2; J: TRBJ2-3; DNA: TGTGCCAGCGTACCGGGACTCAGCACAGATACGCAGTATTTT; CDR3: CASVPGLSTDTQYF
D: .; size: few; V: TRBV5-1; J: TRBJ2-2; DNA: TGCGCCAGCAGCCCCAGGGGTCTTGGCACCGGGGAGCTGTTTTTT; CDR3: CASSPRGLGTGELFF
D: .; size: once; V: TRBV11-1; J: TRBJ2-6; DNA: TGTGCCAGCGCCAGACCCTCTGGGGCCAACGTCCTGACTTTC; CDR3: CASARPSGANVLTF
D: .; size: .; V: TRBV27; J: TRBJ1-2; DNA: TGTGCCAGCACGCAAAGCGGCAGGGGATTCTATGGCTACACCTTC; CDR3: CASTQSGRGFYGYTF
D: .; size: .; V: TRBV5-1; J: TRBJ1-1; DNA: TGCGCCAGCAGCACCCTCGCAGGCAATGAAGCTTTCTTT; CDR3: CASSTLAGNEAFF
D: TRBD1; size: few; V: TRBV12-3/TRBV12-4; J: TRBJ2-5; DNA: TGTGCCAGCAGCCCAAGTCGGGACAGTGAGACCCAGTACTTC; CDR3: CASSPSRDSETQYF
D: .; size: many; V: TRBV12-3/TRBV12-4; J: TRBJ2-5; DNA: TGTGCCAGCAGTTTATGGGGGTTGGAGACCCAGTACTTC; CDR3: CASSLWGLETQYF
D: .; size: .; V: TRBV20-1; J: TRBJ2-1; DNA: TGCAGTGCTAGAGATCGCTTGATAGGGACCTCTCGCTCCTACAATGAGCAGTTCTTC; CDR3: CSARDRLIGTSRSYNEQFF
D: TRBD2; size: few; V: TRBV10-3; J: TRBJ2-2; DNA: TGTGCCATCGTCTCGGGAGGGAGAGGCGGGGAGCTGTTTTTT; CDR3: CAIVSGGRGGELFF
D: .; size: .; V: TRBV11-3; J: TRBJ2-1; DNA: TGTGCCAGCAGCTTAAATTCAGTGCGCTCCTACAATGAGCAGTTCTTC; CDR3: CASSLNSVRSYNEQFF
D: .; size: .; V: TRBV7-7; J: TRBJ1-2; DNA: TGTGCCAGCACCCCGATTTTAGGTGGCTACACCTTC; CDR3: CASTPILGGYTF
D: .; size: .; V: TRBV6-1; J: TRBJ2-6; DNA: TGTGCCAGCAGTGATCAAGGGATCTCTGGGGCCAACGTCCTGACTTTC; CDR3: CASSDQGISGANVLTF
D: .; size: few; V: TRBV3-1; J: TRBJ2-3; DNA: TGTGCCAGCAGCCATCCCGGACTCGGGGCTGGGACAGATACGCAGTATTTT; CDR3: CASSHPGLGAGTDTQYF
D: TRBD1; size: .; V: TRBV5-1; J: TRBJ1-1; DNA: TGCGCCAGCAAGACAGGGGGCGTAGGTGGAGAAGCTTTCTTT; CDR3: CASKTGGVGGEAFF
D: .; size: .; V: TRBV7-6; J: TRBJ1-1; DNA: TGTGCCAGCAGCTTAGGGGGCTACAACACTGAAGCTTTCTTT; CDR3: CASSLGGYNTEAFF
D: .; size: few; V: TRBV20-1; J: TRBJ2-1; DNA: TGCAGTGCCCCGCTAGGAAATGAGCAGTTCTTC; CDR3: CSAPLGNEQFF
D: .; size: .; V: TRBV15; J: TRBJ1-1; DNA: TGTGCCACCAGCAGAGATTTTACAGGAGAAGCTTTCTTT; CDR3: CATSRDFTGEAFF
D: TRBD2; size: few; V: TRBV5-1; J: TRBJ2-5; DNA: TGCGCCAGCAGCTTGGCCGGGGGGGGAGGAGAGACCCAGTACTTC; CDR3: CASSLAGGGGETQYF
D: .; size: .; V: TRBV28; J: TRBJ2-1; DNA: TGTGCCAGCAGACAAAGGCGGGTCTCCTACAATGAGCAGTTCTTC; CDR3: CASRQRRVSYNEQFF
D: .; size: few; V: TRBV5-6; J: TRBJ1-2; DNA: TGTGCCAGCAGCTTGGAGTCCGGAGTTAACTATGGCTACACCTTC; CDR3: CASSLESGVNYGYTF
D: .; size: .; V: TRBV7-9; J: TRBJ2-4; DNA: TGTGCCAGCAGCTTAGCGGGGCCCCAAAACAGTCAGTACTTC; CDR3: CASSLAGPQNSQYF
D: TRBD2; size: .; V: TRBV10-3; J: TRBJ2-7; DNA: TGTGCCATCAGTGAGTCTCTACTAGCGGGGTTCTACGAGCAGTACTTC; CDR3: CAISESLLAGFYEQYF
D: TRBD1; size: .; V: TRBV5-1; J: TRBJ2-7; DNA: TGCGCCAGCAGCGGGACAGGGGGCCACGAGCAGTACTTC; CDR3: CASSGTGGHEQYF
D: TRBD1; size: .; V: TRBV5-1; J: TRBJ2-2; DNA: TGCGCCAGCACTGGGACAGGGAACACCGGGGAGCTGTTTTTT; CDR3: CASTGTGNTGELFF
D: TRBD2; size: .; V: TRBV20-1; J: TRBJ2-5; DNA: TGCAGTGCCGGGACTAGCGGGAGAGAGACCCAGTACTTC; CDR3: CSAGTSGRETQYF